This TCR beta chain came from a study of blood T cell repertoires in COVID-19. Study background: The samples span acute and convalescent COVID-19 from the United States, Italy and Spain.

Produced via immunoSEQ multiplex PCR; TCRdb's table is partial and in-frame only. The sample has some 90,000 clones, roughly 88% seen once. The CDR3 runs 16 residues. The germline V gene encodes CDR1 SGHTA and CDR2 FQGNSA. Trimming took 1 base from V and 2 from J, leaving 15 bases between them. The origin of this receptor is a human donor in a cohort sampled during active COVID-19. Sequencing input: peripheral blood. The rearrangement joins TRBV7-2 to TRBJ2-7, with D maybe TRBD2 (6 bases). The CDR3 protein is CASSLVGGRSPYEQYF. The CDR3 bases are TGTGCCAGCAGCTTAGTAGGTGGGAGGAGCCCCTACGAGCAGTACTTC.